Listed below are T cell receptor beta chains from one sample, sequenced in a study of blood T cell repertoires in COVID-19. The repertoire was sequenced with immunoSEQ multiplex PCR; TCRdb's copy has only in-frame clones and lacks some. The profile shows some 170,000 clones, roughly 88% of them singletons. Sequencing was performed on PBMCs or T cells enriched from blood (not recorded which). Receptor source: a man aged 45-65 years who had recovered from COVID-19. Each CDR3 is given without its conserved first and last residue. Fields, in order: V gene, J gene, CDR3 protein.

TRBV29-1,TRBJ1-3,SVAITGTGIGNTIY
TRBV12-3/TRBV12-4,TRBJ2-2,ASSRTGELF
TRBV27,TRBJ1-3,ASNTHRTNTIY
TRBV19,TRBJ1-5,ASMSFGDQPQH
TRBV6-6,TRBJ1-5,ASGIRGNQPQH
TRBV19,TRBJ1-2,ASSPQGGYANYGYT
TRBV28,TRBJ2-7,ASSADFYEQY
TRBV29-1,TRBJ2-4,SARRMTGAKNIQY
TRBV3-1/TRBV3-2,TRBJ2-5,ASSRQSGLAGKETQY
TRBV3-1/TRBV3-2,TRBJ1-2,ASSPEDRVKGRYT
TRBV28,TRBJ2-5,ASSFGVSGGQETQY
TRBV5-1,TRBJ2-7,ASMELAGYNEQY
TRBV7-8,TRBJ1-2,ASSNPYLGQGVNGYT
TRBV7-9,TRBJ2-3,ASSLSEVSTDTQY
TRBV6-5,TRBJ1-6,ASSPAGPYSPLH
TRBV20-1,TRBJ2-4,SASPWTSGLAKNIQY
TRBV14,TRBJ1-6,ASSQYRDYNSPLH
TRBV18,TRBJ2-7,ASSRAGEYEQY
TRBV29-1,TRBJ2-7,SVEEGPREQY
TRBV7-7,TRBJ2-5,ASSPTGNRAETQY
TRBV9,TRBJ1-2,ASSPGTEYHYGYT
TRBV6-6,TRBJ1-1,ASSPGGTYTEAF
TRBV24-1,TRBJ1-5,ATSDLTPTKNNQPQH
TRBV7-3,TRBJ1-1,ASSLGENTEAF
TRBV5-1,TRBJ1-6,ASSLDPGSSNSPLH
TRBV4-1,TRBJ1-1,ASSQVRIRDSLRNTEAF
TRBV5-5,TRBJ2-3,ASSLTSGGNTQY
TRBV4-1,TRBJ2-7,ASSPTSGGRSYEQY
TRBV3-1/TRBV3-2,TRBJ2-3,ASSQFLAGTSTDTQY
TRBV13,TRBJ2-5,ASSSQKEETQY
TRBV3-1/TRBV3-2,TRBJ1-1,ASSHRTGGAEAF
TRBV6-5,TRBJ1-6,ASRPGEFSPLH
TRBV3-1/TRBV3-2,TRBJ2-2,ASSQRGKGGELF
TRBV2,TRBJ1-4,ANSQGEGEKLF
TRBV19,TRBJ2-5,ASSIGGAQETQY
TRBV5-1,TRBJ2-5,ASRTGTTQETQY
TRBV18,TRBJ2-7,ASSPGQVYEQY
TRBV4-1,TRBJ2-3,ASSQGPGSRTDTQY
TRBV7-6,TRBJ1-1,ASRRGQGMNTEAF
TRBV4-1,TRBJ2-7,ASSQAQGPYEQY
TRBV24-1,TRBJ1-5,ATSDTGQPQH
TRBV3-1/TRBV3-2,TRBJ1-4,ASSQADRGRRNEKLF
TRBV29-1,TRBJ1-2,SVEKRTGGTYGYT
TRBV7-9,TRBJ1-4,ASSITPGAGSEKLF
TRBV5-1,TRBJ1-2,ASSLARQGADYGYT
TRBV6-5,TRBJ1-1,ASSLQGLNTEAF
TRBV2,TRBJ2-2,ASSPLTSAVGELF
TRBV5-4,TRBJ2-5,ASTGTSETQY
TRBV6-5,TRBJ1-6,ASGDTYNSPLH
TRBV3-1/TRBV3-2,TRBJ2-3,ASSPGGSTSDTQY
TRBV11-2,TRBJ2-2,ASSGWGGERTGELF
TRBV9,TRBJ2-7,ASSVAGTSYEQY
TRBV6-5,TRBJ1-2,ASTRGQWYGYT
TRBV6-4,TRBJ2-2,ASSAQGFAGELF
TRBV7-2,TRBJ1-6,ASSKSSSYNSPLH